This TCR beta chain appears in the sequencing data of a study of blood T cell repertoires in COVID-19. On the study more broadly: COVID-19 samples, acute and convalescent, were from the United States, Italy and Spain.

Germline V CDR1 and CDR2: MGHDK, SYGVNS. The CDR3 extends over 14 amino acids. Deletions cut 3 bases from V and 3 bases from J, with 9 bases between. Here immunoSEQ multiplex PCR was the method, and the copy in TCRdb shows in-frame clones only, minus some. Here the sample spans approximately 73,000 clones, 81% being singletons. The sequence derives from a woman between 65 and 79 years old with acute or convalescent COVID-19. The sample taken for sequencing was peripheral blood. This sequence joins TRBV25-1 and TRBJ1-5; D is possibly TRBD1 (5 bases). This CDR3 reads CASSEAGYNQPQHF. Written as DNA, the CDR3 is TGTGCCAGCAGTGAGGCAGGGTACAATCAGCCCCAGCATTTT.